The clone carrying this T cell receptor (beta chain) was recorded a few times. This record comes from a study of blood T cell repertoires in COVID-19. CDR1 is SGHTA, CDR2 FQGTGA, per germline. The CDR3 spans 15 residues. V dropped 0 bases and J dropped 5; count of bases not matched to a gene: 6. Original processing methods: Amplification of reference gene primers provided the estimated nucleated cell counts. Data came from immunoSEQ multiplex PCR; TCRdb stores just in-frame clones and leaves some out. V and J calls and clone size are given by that table; D and trimming were obtained from the DNA. The sample lists nearly 300,000 clones, roughly 84% seen once, with around 1.6% in the top ten.

The chain is built from TRBV7-3 and TRBJ1-2; TRBD1 matches 7 bases. The clonotype was recovered from a human donor with COVID-19, enrolled during active disease. The donor label of this sample is uncertain. The specimen was peripheral blood. CDR3 sequence: CASSLTTGNLYGYTF. The CDR3 nucleotides read TGTGCCAGCAGCTTAACGACAGGGAACCTTTATGGCTACACCTTC.